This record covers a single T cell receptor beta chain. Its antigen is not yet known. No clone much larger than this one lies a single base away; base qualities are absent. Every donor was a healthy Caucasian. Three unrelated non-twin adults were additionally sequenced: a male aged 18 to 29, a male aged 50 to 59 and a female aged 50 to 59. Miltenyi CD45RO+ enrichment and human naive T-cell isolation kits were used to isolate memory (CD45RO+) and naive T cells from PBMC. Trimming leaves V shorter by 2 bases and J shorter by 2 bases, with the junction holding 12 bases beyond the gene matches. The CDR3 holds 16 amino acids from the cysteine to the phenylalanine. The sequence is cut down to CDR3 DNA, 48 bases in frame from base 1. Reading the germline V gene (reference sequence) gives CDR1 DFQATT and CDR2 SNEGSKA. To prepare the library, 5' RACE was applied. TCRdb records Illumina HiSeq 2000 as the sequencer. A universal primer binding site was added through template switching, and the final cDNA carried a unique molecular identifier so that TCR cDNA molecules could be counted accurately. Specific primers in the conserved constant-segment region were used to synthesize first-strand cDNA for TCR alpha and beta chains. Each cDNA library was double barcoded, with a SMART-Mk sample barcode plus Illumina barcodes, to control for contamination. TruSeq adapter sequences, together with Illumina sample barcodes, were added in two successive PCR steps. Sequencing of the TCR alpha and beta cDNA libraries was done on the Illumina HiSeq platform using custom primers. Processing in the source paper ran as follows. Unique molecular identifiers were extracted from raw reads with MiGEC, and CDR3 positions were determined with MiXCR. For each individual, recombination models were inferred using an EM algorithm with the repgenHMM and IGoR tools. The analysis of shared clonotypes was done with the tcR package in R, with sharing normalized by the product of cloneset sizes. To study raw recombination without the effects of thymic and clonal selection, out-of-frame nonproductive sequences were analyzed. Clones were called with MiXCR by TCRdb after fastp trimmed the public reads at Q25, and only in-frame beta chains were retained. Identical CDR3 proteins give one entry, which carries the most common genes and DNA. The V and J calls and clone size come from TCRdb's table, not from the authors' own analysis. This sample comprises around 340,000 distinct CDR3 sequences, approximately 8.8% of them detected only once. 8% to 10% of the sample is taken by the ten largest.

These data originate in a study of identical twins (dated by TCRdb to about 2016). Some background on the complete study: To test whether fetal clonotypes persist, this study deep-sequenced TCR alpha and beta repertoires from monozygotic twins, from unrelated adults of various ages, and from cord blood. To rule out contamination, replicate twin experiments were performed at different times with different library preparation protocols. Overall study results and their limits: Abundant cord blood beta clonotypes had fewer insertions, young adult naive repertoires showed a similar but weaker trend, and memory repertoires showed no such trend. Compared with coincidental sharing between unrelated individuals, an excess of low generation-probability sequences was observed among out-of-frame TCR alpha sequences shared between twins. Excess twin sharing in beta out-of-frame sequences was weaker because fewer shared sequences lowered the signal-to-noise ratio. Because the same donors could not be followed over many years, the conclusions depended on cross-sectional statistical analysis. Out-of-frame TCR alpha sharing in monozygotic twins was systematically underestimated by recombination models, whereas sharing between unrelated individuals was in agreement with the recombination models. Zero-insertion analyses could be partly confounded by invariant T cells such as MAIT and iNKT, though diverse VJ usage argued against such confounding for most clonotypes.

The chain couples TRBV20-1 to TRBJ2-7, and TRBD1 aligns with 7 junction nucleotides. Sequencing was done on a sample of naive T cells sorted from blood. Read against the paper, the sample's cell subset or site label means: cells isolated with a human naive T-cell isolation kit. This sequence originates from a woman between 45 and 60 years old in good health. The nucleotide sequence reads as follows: TGCAGTGCTAGAATTAGGGGGCGCGGGCCTCCCTACGAGCAGTACTTC. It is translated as CSARIRGRGPPYEQYF.